The 10 T cell receptor beta chains below all came from one sample that was sequenced in a study of blood T cell repertoires in COVID-19. Method: immunoSEQ multiplex PCR; TCRdb's copy keeps in-frame clones and lacks some. The sample carries a few hundred thousand clones, roughly four fifths recorded once. Source material: PBMCs or T cells enriched from blood (not recorded which). These receptors originate from a middle-aged man who had recovered from COVID-19.

CDR3 in amino acids: CASSLNQGITGNTIYF. CDR3 nucleotide sequence: TGTGCCAGCAGCTTAAATCAGGGGATTACTGGAAACACCATATATTTT. The J gene is TRBJ1-3, the V gene TRBV7-6; D perhaps matches TRBD1 (6 bases). The CDR3 covers 16 residues. V gave up 2 bases and J gave up 2 bases, with 13 bases separating them. CDR1 SGHVS and CDR2 FNYEAQ come from the germline V gene.

The chain recombines TRBV27 with TRBJ2-1, with TRBD2 matching over 8 bases. Germline V CDR1 and CDR2: MNHEY, SMNVEV (reference sequence). V lost 2 bases and J lost 6; bases outside the gene matches: 6. This CDR3 has 15 amino acids. Written as DNA, the CDR3 is TGTGCCAGCAGTTTAAGAACTAGCGGAGGCAATGAGCAGTTCTTC. Translation: CASSLRTSGGNEQFF.

This clone was observed a handful of times. The chain carries TRBV7-2 and TRBJ2-5; 10 bases fit TRBD2. Germline values: CDR1 SGHTA, CDR2 FQGNSA. V shed 5 bases and J 4 bases; nucleotides not matched to a gene: 13. This CDR3 has 17 amino acids. In nucleotides, the CDR3 is TGTGCCAGCAGCCCTCTGCCTAGCGGGGGCCTCCGAGAGACCCAGTACTTC. It encodes CASSPLPSGGLRETQYF.

The rearrangement links TRBV5-5 to TRBJ1-1; no firm D call. This CDR3 is built from 16 residues. V lost 0 bases and J 2 bases, leaving 14 bases between the germline ends. Germline V gives CDR1 SGHKS, CDR2 YYEKEE (reference sequence). CDR3 nucleotides: TGTGCCAGCAGCTTGGTACCGGACTCTCTCAACACTGAAGCTTTCTTT. This encodes CASSLVPDSLNTEAFF.

This clone was recorded only once. V gene TRBV6-2 or TRBV6-3 combines with J gene TRBJ2-7; the D gene is possibly TRBD2 (5 bases). Trimming pared 0 bases from V and 4 bases from J, leaving 19 bases between. Germline-derived CDR1 and CDR2 are MNHEY and SVGEGT. The CDR3 runs 17 residues. In DNA form, the CDR3 reads TGTGCCAGCAGTTACTCGATGGTGAGGGCCGTTTTGTACGAGCAGTACTTC. This sequence encodes CASSYSMVRAVLYEQYF.

The CDR3 DNA follows: TGTGCCAGTCGGACAGTCGGTCAGCCCCAGCATTTT. Translated: CASRTVGQPQHF. J is TRBJ1-5 and V is TRBV19; TRBD1 might be the D (6 bases). Germline CDR1 is LNHDA and CDR2 is SQIVND (reference sequence). The CDR3 runs 12 residues. Trimming removed 8 bases from V and 6 bases from J, with 11 bases in between. Looking up the rest from reference TRBV19 and TRBJ1-5 gives the full variable domain: DGGITQSPKYLFRKEGQNVTLSCEQNLNHDAMYWYRQDPGQGLRLIYYSQIVNDFQKGDIAEGYSVSREKKESFPLTVTSAQKNPTAFYLCASRTVGQPQHFGDGTRLSIL.

The V and J genes are TRBV24-1 and TRBJ2-1; 7 bases line up with TRBD1. V dropped 3 bases and J dropped 11; count of bases not matched to a gene: 6. Germline V gene data show CDR1 as KGHDR and CDR2 as SFDVKD. The CDR3 sequence is 13 residues long. This chain's CDR3 is CATSDLTTGKQFF. For the CDR3, the DNA is TGTGCCACCAGTGATCTAACGACAGGGAAGCAGTTCTTC.

This chain connects TRBV29-1 to TRBJ1-1; maybe TRBD1 (6 bases). The CDR3 consists of 12 residues. Trimming cost V 7 bases and J 7 bases, with 16 bases left between them. CDR1 is SQVTM and CDR2 is ANQGSEA in the germline V gene. CDR3 bases: TGCAGCGGGGGGGCGGGTAGCTATGAAGCTTTCTTT. Amino acids: CSGGAGSYEAFF.

The chain employs TRBV9 and TRBJ1-1, with D tentatively TRBD1 (6 bases). The CDR3 contains 14 residues. Germline loops: CDR1 SGDLS, CDR2 YYNGEE. Trimming cost V 4 bases and J 0 bases, with 10 bases left between them. The CDR3 nucleotides are TGTGCCAGCAGCCCAACAGGGATGAACACTGAAGCTTTCTTT. It is translated as CASSPTGMNTEAFF.

This clone was counted a single time. The rearrangement uses TRBV2 and TRBJ1-6; TRBD1 agrees at 7 bases. V lost 5 bases, J lost 9 bases, and 10 bases stayed unmatched. The CDR3 is made up of 15 amino acids. Germline CDR1 SNHLY, CDR2 FYNNEI. The CDR3, as DNA: TGTGCCAGCAGTTCAGGGGGAGCAAGAAGTTCACCCCTCCACTTT. Its protein product is CASSSGGARSSPLHF.